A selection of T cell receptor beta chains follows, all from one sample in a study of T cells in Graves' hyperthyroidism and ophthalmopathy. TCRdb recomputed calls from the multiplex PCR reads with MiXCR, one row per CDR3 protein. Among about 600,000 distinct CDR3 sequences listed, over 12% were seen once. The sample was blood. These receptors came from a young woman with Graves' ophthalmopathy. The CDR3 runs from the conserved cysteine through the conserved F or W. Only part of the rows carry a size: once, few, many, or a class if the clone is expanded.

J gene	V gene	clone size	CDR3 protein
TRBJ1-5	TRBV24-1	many	CATSDPGGGNQPQHF
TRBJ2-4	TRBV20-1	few	CSARDIHLLDRKNIQYF
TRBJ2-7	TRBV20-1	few	CSAWDRRDYEQYF
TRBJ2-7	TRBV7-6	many	CASSLGAQGWDEQYF
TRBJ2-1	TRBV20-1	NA	CSARDLAAANEQFF
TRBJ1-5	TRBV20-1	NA	CSASGRMRDQPQHF
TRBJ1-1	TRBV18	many	CAGRDRDLDTEAFF
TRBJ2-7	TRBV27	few	CASSFDGREQYF
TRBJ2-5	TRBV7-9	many	CASSSDRGRTETQYF
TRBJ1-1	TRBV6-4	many	CASSGPHRQSEAFF
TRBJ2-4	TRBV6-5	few	CASSYSRRGGPRNIQYF